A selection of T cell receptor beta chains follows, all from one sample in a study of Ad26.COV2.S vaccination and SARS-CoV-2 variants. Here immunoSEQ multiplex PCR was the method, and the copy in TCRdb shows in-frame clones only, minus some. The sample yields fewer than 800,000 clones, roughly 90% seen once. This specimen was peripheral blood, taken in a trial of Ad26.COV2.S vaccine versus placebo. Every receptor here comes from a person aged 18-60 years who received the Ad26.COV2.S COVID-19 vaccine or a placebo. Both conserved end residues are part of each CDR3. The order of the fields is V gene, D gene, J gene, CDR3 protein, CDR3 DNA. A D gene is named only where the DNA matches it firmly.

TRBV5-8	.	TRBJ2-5	CASSLVPGLSQETQYF	TGTGCCAGCAGCTTGGTTCCGGGACTCTCGCAAGAGACCCAGTACTTC
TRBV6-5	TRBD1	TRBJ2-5	CASSPRQGAKETQYF	TGTGCCAGCAGTCCGCGACAGGGGGCGAAAGAGACCCAGTACTTC
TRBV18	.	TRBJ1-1	CASSPPGGNTEAFF	TGTGCCAGCTCACCACCGGGAGGTAACACTGAAGCTTTCTTT
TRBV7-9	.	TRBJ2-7	CASSLDALPSYEQYF	TGTGCCAGCAGCTTAGATGCCTTACCCTCCTACGAGCAGTACTTC
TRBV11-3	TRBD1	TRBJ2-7	CASSSGTDSYEQYF	TGTGCCAGCAGCTCCGGGACAGACTCCTACGAGCAGTACTTC
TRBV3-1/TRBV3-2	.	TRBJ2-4	CASSEQGRIQYF	TGTGCCAGCAGTGAACAGGGGAGGATTCAGTACTTC
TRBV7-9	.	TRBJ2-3	CASSSRGRPDTQYF	TGTGCCAGCAGCTCCAGAGGTCGGCCAGATACGCAGTATTTT
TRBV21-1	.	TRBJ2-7	CASGSYEQYF	TGTGCCAGCGGCTCCTACGAGCAGTACTTC
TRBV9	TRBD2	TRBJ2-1	CASSPGLAGGNEQFF	TGTGCCAGCAGCCCGGGACTAGCGGGGGGCAATGAGCAGTTCTTC
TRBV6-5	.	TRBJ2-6	CASSYSGFGANVLTF	TGTGCCAGCAGTTACTCCGGGTTCGGGGCCAACGTCCTGACTTTC